What follows are 16 T cell receptor beta chains derived from one specimen sequenced in a study of blood T cell repertoires in COVID-19. Produced via immunoSEQ multiplex PCR; TCRdb's table is partial and in-frame only. The data show approximately 100,000 clones, nearly 85% seen once. The specimen was peripheral blood. These receptors originate from a woman in her 50s with acute or convalescent COVID-19.

This sequence joins TRBV19 and TRBJ1-2; TRBD1 aligns across 7 bases. V shed 5 bases and J 6 bases; nucleotides not matched to a gene: 9. The germline CDR1 and CDR2 sequences are LNHDA and SQIVND (reference sequence). The CDR3 has 14 residues. In nucleotides, the CDR3 is TGTGCCAGTAGTGAAAGACAGGGCTTGGATGGCTACACCTTC. Protein: CASSERQGLDGYTF.

This chain links TRBV7-2 with TRBJ2-2; D is possibly TRBD1 (5 bases). The CDR3 spans 15 residues. V lost 1 base and J lost 5, with 11 bases in between. CDR1 is SGHTA and CDR2 is FQGNSA in the germline V gene. CDR3 nucleotides: TGTGCCAGCAGCTTAGGATATCCAGGGACCGGGGAGCTGTTTTTT. Protein: CASSLGYPGTGELFF.

The rearrangement uses TRBV2 and TRBJ2-1; TRBD2 agrees at 10 bases. The CDR3 spans 13 residues. V lost 6 bases to trimming and J lost 9 bases; unmatched junction nucleotides: 5. CDR1 SNHLY and CDR2 FYNNEI come from the germline V gene. CDR3 bases: TGTGCCAGCAGGAGCGGGGGGGCGAGTGAGCAGTTCTTC. This gives the protein CASRSGGASEQFF.

This chain uses TRBV7-3 with TRBJ2-7; 7 bases match TRBD2. Germline V gene sequence: CDR1 SGHTA, CDR2 FQGTGA. This CDR3 is built from 13 residues. V shed 3 bases, J shed 2 bases, and the junction held 1 base outside the gene matches. The CDR3 sequence: CASSFGGTYEQYF. The CDR3 nucleotides are TGTGCCAGCAGCTTCGGGGGGACCTACGAGCAGTACTTC.

The CDR3 reads CASRLLRGTNEKLFF. DNA for the CDR3: TGTGCCAGCAGACTTCTCAGGGGAACTAATGAAAAACTGTTTTTT. This chain joins TRBV2 and TRBJ1-4; D is possibly TRBD1 (6 bases). Germline-derived CDR1 and CDR2 are SNHLY and FYNNEI. CDR3 size: 15 residues. Trimming pared 6 bases from V and 1 base from J, leaving 12 bases between.

The V call is TRBV5-1, the J call TRBJ2-7; no clear D gene. Germline lookup yields CDR1 SGHRS and CDR2 YFSETQ. This CDR3 is built from 14 residues. Trimming stripped 0 bases from V and 6 bases from J, with 13 bases between. The CDR3, as DNA: TGCGCCAGCAGCTTGGCTACAGTACCCCCCGAGCAGTACTTC. Its translation is CASSLATVPPEQYF.

The chain couples TRBV29-1 to TRBJ2-2, with 11 bases aligning to TRBD2. The germline gives CDR1 SQVTM, CDR2 ANQGSEA. This CDR3 contains 14 residues. The V and J ends lost 6 bases and 6 bases, in that order; junction bases with no gene match: 6. The CDR3 coding sequence is TGCAGCGTCTATAGCGGGGGGGTTGCCGGGGAGCTGTTTTTT. Residues: CSVYSGGVAGELFF.

In DNA, the CDR3 is TGTGCCAGCAGCCCCCCGGTGGTAGCGGGGGGTAACAATGAGCAGTTCTTC. This translates into CASSPPVVAGGNNEQFF. The V gene is TRBV13, the J gene TRBJ2-1, with TRBD2 matching 10 bases. From germline, CDR1 is PRHDT and CDR2 FYEKMQ (reference sequence). The CDR3 runs 17 residues. J gave up 5 bases and V 5 bases, and 12 bases lay outside the gene matches.

The CDR3: CASSPVAGDTQYF. For the CDR3, the DNA is TGTGCCAGCAGTCCCGTCGCGGGGGATACGCAGTATTTT. The genes are TRBV12-3 or TRBV12-4 and TRBJ2-3, with D maybe TRBD2 (6 bases). The CDR3 covers 13 residues. Trimming stripped 5 bases from V and 6 bases from J, with 12 bases between.

The chain recombines TRBV5-6 with TRBJ1-1; no clear D. In germline, CDR1 is SGHDT, CDR2 YYEEEE. This CDR3 spans 13 amino acids. V shed 2 bases and J shed 6 bases, with 11 bases lying between them. CDR3 nucleotides: TGTGCCAGCAGCTTTAAGAGGAAGGCTGAAGCTTTCTTT. Its translation: CASSFKRKAEAFF. The complete variable domain, with remaining parts taken from reference TRBV5-6 and TRBJ1-1, reads DAGVTQSPTHLIKTRGQQVTLRCSPKSGHDTVSWYQQALGQGPQFIFQYYEEEERQRGNFPDRFSGHQFPNYSSELNVNALLLGDSALYLCASSFKRKAEAFFGQGTRLTVV.

This clone was found once. V and J are TRBV5-1 and TRBJ2-4; D perhaps matches TRBD1 (5 bases). The CDR3 runs to 16 residues. Germline V gene lookup returns CDR1 SGHRS and CDR2 YFSETQ. V lost 0 bases to trimming and J lost 6 bases, with 16 bases between them. The CDR3 DNA reads TGCGCCAGCAGCTTGGCGGGTCAGGGATCGGGAAACATTCAGTACTTC. Translating gives CASSLAGQGSGNIQYF. The complete variable domain, with remaining parts taken from reference TRBV5-1 and TRBJ2-4, reads KAGVTQTPRYLIKTRGQQVTLSCSPISGHRSVSWYQQTPGQGLQFLFEYFSETQRNKGNFPGRFSGRQFSNSRSEMNVSTLELGDSALYLCASSLAGQGSGNIQYFGAGTRLSVL.

This clone was detected once. The chain has TRBV6-5 and TRBJ2-7; D is possibly TRBD2 (5 bases). Between the trimmed V and J ends, which lost 6 bases and 1 base, there was a span of 7 bases. The CDR3 runs to 12 residues. CDR1 MNHEY and CDR2 SVGAGI come from the germline V gene. CDR3 sequence: CASRDLSYEQYF. CDR3 bases: TGTGCCAGCAGGGACTTATCCTACGAGCAGTACTTC.

The J gene is TRBJ2-1, the V gene TRBV5-1, with 9 bases lining up with TRBD1. Per germline, CDR1 SGHRS and CDR2 YFSETQ. The V and J ends lost 1 base and 0 bases, in that order; junction bases with no gene match: 11. This CDR3 is 19 amino acids long. CDR3 protein: CASSLIGQGLSGSYNEQFF. The CDR3 nucleotides read TGCGCCAGCAGCTTGATAGGACAGGGGTTAAGTGGCTCCTACAATGAGCAGTTCTTC. Full variable domain (rest looked up from reference TRBV5-1 and TRBJ2-1): KAGVTQTPRYLIKTRGQQVTLSCSPISGHRSVSWYQQTPGQGLQFLFEYFSETQRNKGNFPGRFSGRQFSNSRSEMNVSTLELGDSALYLCASSLIGQGLSGSYNEQFFGPGTRLTVL.

V usage is TRBV5-1 and J usage is TRBJ1-1; D is uncertain. The germline V gene encodes CDR1 SGHRS and CDR2 YFSETQ. The V end was cut by 0 bases, the J end by 1 base, with 13 bases between. The CDR3 is 16 residues long. CDR3 amino acids: CASSLVVGYSNTEAFF. CDR3 DNA: TGCGCCAGCAGCTTGGTCGTGGGCTATTCGAACACTGAAGCTTTCTTT.

The genes are TRBV4-2 and TRBJ2-3; D is perhaps TRBD2 (7 bases). Trimming took off 5 bases at V and 0 bases at J, with 15 bases between the two ends. CDR3 length: 16 residues. Germline values: CDR1 LGHNA, CDR2 YNFKEQ. CDR3 sequence: CASSGRGPESTDTQYF. In DNA form, the CDR3 reads TGTGCCAGCAGCGGGCGGGGGCCTGAGAGCACAGATACGCAGTATTTT.

This clone showed up just once. The chain couples TRBV7-2 to TRBJ1-4; tentatively, D is TRBD1 (5 bases). CDR1 and CDR2 (germline): SGHTA, FQGNSA. The V end lost 1 base, the J end lost 5 bases, and 17 bases lay between the germline ends. This CDR3 comprises 17 residues. CDR3 nucleotides: TGTGCCAGCAGCTTAGGGAGGGGTGGGGCAGGGAATGAAAAACTGTTTTTT. It is translated as CASSLGRGGAGNEKLFF. The full variable domain, completed using reference TRBV7-2 and TRBJ1-4, is GAGVSQSPSNKVTEKGKDVELRCDPISGHTALYWYRQSLGQGLEFLIYFQGNSAPDKSGLPSDRFSAERTGGSVSTLTIQRTQQEDSAVYLCASSLGRGGAGNEKLFFGSGTQLSVL.